The clone carrying this T cell receptor beta chain was observed many times. The target antigen is unknown. This entry comes from a study of neurological immune-mediated disorders. Overall study results and limits: Repertoires from 18 of 34 multiple sclerosis patients grouped phylogenetically into a related-CDR3 cluster, suggesting a possible signature.

5'RACE generated cDNA with 10-nucleotide random UMIs. Each CDR3 protein is one row after TCRdb ran MiXCR on the 5' RACE reads. The top ten clones hold approximately 2.9% of a sample with tens of thousands of distinct CDR3 sequences, roughly 3.2% of them seen once. The receptor's source is a woman aged 50 to 60 with multiple sclerosis. The sample comprised PBMCs.

The CDR3 bases are TGCAGCGTTAAGGACCAGTCAACCCGCTACGAGCAGTACTTC. Translated, it gives CSVKDQSTRYEQYF. The rearrangement links TRBV29-1 to TRBJ2-7; D remains ambiguous. Germline CDR1 SQVTM, CDR2 ANQGSEA. The CDR3 is 14 amino acids. V was clipped by 5 bases and J by 3 bases, with 17 bases between them.